These T cell receptor beta chains were read from a single sample in a study of technical replicates of blood from a handful of donors. Using immunoSEQ multiplex PCR, the repertoire was profiled, and TCRdb retains in-frame clones only, with some absent. The table includes some 94,000 clones, about 96% detected once. Sequencing was done on a sample of T cells isolated from PBMCs. Every receptor here comes from a human donor in good health. CDR3s include the opening cysteine and the closing phenylalanine or tryptophan. A D gene is named only where the DNA matches it firmly. The size entry is marked missing in some rows and otherwise reads once, few, many or a size class.

j_call	clone_size	d_call	v_call	cdr3_length	cdr3_aa	cdr3_nt
TRBJ2-3	NA	TRBD2	TRBV5-6	15	CASSWTGTSAYTQYF	TGTGCCAGCAGCTGGACCGGGACTAGCGCCTATACGCAGTATTTT
TRBJ2-1	NA	TRBD2	TRBV27	13	CASSLGLVDEQFF	TGTGCCAGCAGTTTAGGACTAGTTGATGAGCAGTTCTTC
TRBJ1-1	NA	NA	TRBV21-1	16	CASSKPTPGCEGLAFF	TGTGCCAGCAGCAAACCAACACCCGGCTGTGAGGGTTTGGCTTTCTTT
TRBJ1-4	NA	TRBD1	TRBV29-1	14	CSVAETGANEKLFF	TGCAGCGTCGCCGAGACAGGGGCTAATGAAAAACTGTTTTTT
TRBJ2-3	NA	NA	TRBV6-5	14	CASSWGRSTDTQYF	TGTGCCAGCAGTTGGGGGCGTAGCACAGATACGCAGTATTTT
TRBJ1-1	NA	TRBD1	TRBV30	14	CAWKGAILNTEAFF	TGTGCCTGGAAGGGGGCGATCCTGAACACTGAAGCTTTCTTT
TRBJ1-3	NA	TRBD1	TRBV9	15	CASSGTGGSGNTIYF	TGTGCCAGCAGCGGAACAGGGGGCTCAGGAAACACCATATATTTT
TRBJ1-2	NA	NA	TRBV30	13	CAWIGRQIYGYTF	TGTGCCTGGATCGGAAGACAGATCTATGGCTACACCTTC
TRBJ1-1	once	NA	TRBV28	18	CASSLWYGSGGISTEAFF	TGTGCCAGCAGTTTATGGTACGGATCGGGGGGCATTAGCACTGAAGCTTTCTTT
TRBJ2-1	once	NA	TRBV7-3	14	CASSRSQGYNEQFF	TGTGCCAGCAGCAGAAGCCAGGGTTACAATGAGCAGTTCTTC
TRBJ2-1	NA	TRBD2	TRBV5-1	17	CASIPSGTSGRGNEQFF	TGCGCCAGCATTCCATCCGGGACTAGCGGGAGAGGCAATGAGCAGTTCTTC
TRBJ2-2	NA	TRBD2	TRBV11-1	16	CASSLGLAMNTGELFF	TGTGCCAGCAGCTTAGGACTAGCGATGAACACCGGGGAGCTGTTTTTT
TRBJ2-7	NA	NA	TRBV5-6	16	CASSLANPPGSYEQYF	TGTGCCAGCAGCTTGGCCAACCCCCCGGGCTCCTACGAGCAGTACTTC
TRBJ1-5	NA	TRBD1	TRBV6-1	15	CASSGGQTRNQPQHF	TGTGCCAGCAGTGGGGGACAGACCCGCAATCAGCCCCAGCATTTT
TRBJ1-5	NA	TRBD1	TRBV2	19	CASSRTGRGEIRSNQPQHF	TGTGCCAGCAGCAGGACAGGGAGGGGTGAAATTAGAAGCAATCAGCCCCAGCATTTT
TRBJ2-4	NA	NA	TRBV2	15	CASNAPFGGKNIQYF	TGTGCCAGCAACGCCCCGTTCGGCGGAAAAAACATTCAGTACTTC
TRBJ2-1	NA	NA	TRBV14	13	CASSQELGGGQFF	TGTGCCAGCAGCCAAGAACTGGGAGGTGGGCAGTTCTTC
TRBJ2-4	once	TRBD1	TRBV18	13	CASSPPGTGKQYF	TGTGCCAGCTCACCACCGGGGACAGGGAAACAGTACTTC
TRBJ2-3	NA	TRBD2	TRBV27	17	CASKSETSGRFFGTQYF	TGTGCCAGCAAATCCGAGACTAGCGGGAGGTTCTTTGGTACGCAGTATTTT
TRBJ1-1	few	NA	TRBV21-1	15	CASSLRDRGNTEAFF	TGTGCCAGCAGCCTACGGGACAGGGGAAACACTGAAGCTTTCTTT
TRBJ1-1	NA	NA	TRBV5-6	11	CASSLAGTAFF	TGTGCCAGCAGCTTAGCCGGGACTGCTTTCTTT
TRBJ2-1	NA	NA	TRBV7-9	15	CASSLFQGSYNEQFF	TGTGCCAGCAGCCTATTTCAGGGGTCCTACAATGAGCAGTTCTTC
TRBJ1-2	NA	TRBD1	TRBV4-1	17	CASSQGRGPFSNYGYTF	TGCGCCAGCAGCCAAGGGAGGGGGCCCTTTTCTAACTATGGCTACACCTTC
TRBJ1-3	NA	NA	TRBV30	11	CAWSSGNTIYF	TGTGCCTGGAGTTCAGGAAACACCATATATTTT
TRBJ1-2	NA	TRBD1	TRBV30	14	CAWSGTGGTYGYTF	TGTGCCTGGAGTGGGACAGGGGGCACCTATGGCTACACCTTC
TRBJ1-1	NA	TRBD1	TRBV28	16	CASSLWDREGNTEAFF	TGTGCCAGCAGTTTATGGGACAGGGAGGGAAACACTGAAGCTTTCTTT
TRBJ1-5	once	NA	TRBV27	14	CASTPTGGSQPQHF	TGTGCCAGCACCCCGACGGGGGGCAGCCAGCCCCAGCATTTT
TRBJ2-2	NA	TRBD1	TRBV6-5	14	CATRGGLDTGELFF	TGTGCCACAAGAGGGGGCCTCGACACCGGGGAGCTGTTTTTT
TRBJ2-1	NA	TRBD1	TRBV5-4	15	CASSLGQGSKNEQFF	TGTGCCAGCAGCCTCGGACAGGGATCTAAAAATGAGCAGTTCTTC
TRBJ1-2	NA	NA	TRBV19	14	CASSITGANYGYTF	TGTGCCAGTAGTATAACAGGTGCTAACTATGGCTACACCTTC
TRBJ2-4	NA	NA	TRBV10-2	16	CASSEGTRDGKNIQYF	TGCGCCAGCAGTGAAGGGACGCGGGATGGCAAAAACATTCAGTACTTC
TRBJ2-7	NA	TRBD1	TRBV9	18	CASSPPRRSGTGAYEQYF	TGTGCCAGCAGCCCCCCTCGTCGGTCGGGGACAGGAGCCTACGAGCAGTACTTC
TRBJ2-2	NA	TRBD2	TRBV19	17	CASSLLRTSRHTGELFF	TGTGCCAGTAGTCTCCTGCGGACTAGCAGACACACCGGGGAGCTGTTTTTT
TRBJ1-5	NA	NA	TRBV2	14	CASGLMGLNQPQHF	TGTGCCAGCGGCTTAATGGGGCTCAATCAGCCCCAGCATTTT
TRBJ2-7	NA	NA	TRBV4-2	16	CASSQGAVSSSYEQYF	TGTGCCAGCAGCCAAGGAGCGGTTTCAAGCTCCTACGAGCAGTACTTC
TRBJ1-2	NA	NA	TRBV7-3	14	CASSNWTRNYGYTF	TGTGCCAGCAGCAATTGGACAAGAAACTATGGCTACACCTTC
TRBJ1-2	NA	TRBD1	TRBV19	12	CASNPGQGSYTF	TGTGCCAGTAACCCGGGACAGGGAAGCTACACCTTC
TRBJ2-3	NA	TRBD2	TRBV7-9	16	CASSKRLAGDTDTQYF	TGTGCCAGCAGCAAGAGACTAGCGGGGGACACAGATACGCAGTATTTT
TRBJ2-7	NA	NA	TRBV5-4	13	CASSFGGFYEQYF	TGTGCCAGCAGCTTCGGCGGCTTCTACGAGCAGTACTTC
TRBJ2-2	NA	NA	TRBV19	15	CASSIRGSPTGELFF	TGTGCCAGTAGTATCAGGGGCAGCCCCACCGGGGAGCTGTTTTTT
TRBJ1-1	NA	NA	TRBV18	17	CASSRRYRDLLDTEAFF	TGTGCCAGCTCACGAAGATACAGGGACCTATTGGACACTGAAGCTTTCTTT